This T cell receptor (beta chain) was sequenced for a study of T cell responses to AZD1222 COVID-19 vaccine. The study, taken as a whole, reports: Epitopes outside B.1.351 and B.1.1.7 mutated regions reportedly drew nearly half of spike TCRs. Females outnumbered males among donors, who were mostly white British; clonal diversity was possibly underestimated.

The CDR3 loop spans 16 amino acids. The trim removed 2 bases at V and 7 bases at J, leaving 9 bases unmatched. The germline V gene has CDR1 MGHRA and CDR2 YSYEKL. Concerning this clone: Its specificity is not known.

The data were produced by immunoSEQ multiplex PCR, yet TCRdb's version contains in-frame clones alone and is incomplete. The sample gives more than 90,000 clones, 80% to 90% of which show up once; around 7.1% is in the top ten. The chain has TRBV4-1 and TRBJ1-5, with 9 bases that match TRBD1. Sequenced here: peripheral blood, sampled 28 days after the second AZD1222 dose. The receptor was derived from an adult who received the AZD1222 COVID-19 vaccine. Written as DNA, the CDR3 is TGCGCCAGCAGCCAACCTCTACAGGGGGCAGGACAGCCCCAGCATTTT. Its protein product is CASSQPLQGAGQPQHF.